These 16 T cell receptor beta chains were all obtained from the same sample, sequenced in a study of blood T cell repertoires in COVID-19. Sequenced by immunoSEQ multiplex PCR; TCRdb stores in-frame clones only, minus some. Of 140,000 or so clones listed, around 87% are singletons. The specimen was peripheral blood. The origin of the receptors is a human donor in a cohort sampled during active COVID-19.

The chain couples TRBV6-5 to TRBJ2-1; D is possibly TRBD1 (6 bases). There are 14 residues in the CDR3. Germline V gives CDR1 MNHEY, CDR2 SVGAGI. V shed 6 bases and J shed 5 bases, with 14 bases lying between them. The CDR3 spells CASRQGGQNNEQFF. CDR3 sequence (DNA): TGTGCCAGCAGACAGGGTGGACAGAACAATGAGCAGTTCTTC.

The chain couples TRBV28 to TRBJ1-4, with unresolved D. This CDR3 has 13 residues. The germline CDR1 and CDR2 sequences are MDHEN and SYDVKM. Deletions cut 3 bases from V and 8 bases from J, with 10 bases between. The CDR3 DNA follows: TGTGCCAGCAGTTTGTCTATTCTAGAAAAACTGTTTTTT. This encodes CASSLSILEKLFF.

The chain recombines TRBV5-1 with TRBJ1-1; the match to TRBD1 covers 7 bases. The V and J ends lost 2 bases and 1 base, in that order; junction bases with no gene match: 8. Germline-derived CDR1 and CDR2 are SGHRS and YFSETQ. This CDR3 is built from 16 residues. The CDR3 protein is CASSFQGGGGNTEAFF. The CDR3 region has the DNA TGCGCCAGCAGCTTCCAGGGGGGCGGAGGGAACACTGAAGCTTTCTTT.

The chain joins TRBV2 to TRBJ2-7, with D maybe TRBD1 (5 bases). The ends were cut back, 7 bases at V and 7 bases at J, with 20 bases in the middle. Germline V gene data show CDR1 as SNHLY and CDR2 as FYNNEI. This CDR3 region has 14 residues. As DNA, the CDR3 is TGTGCCAGCAAAGGGGTCCTGTCTACTGGAGAGCAGTACTTC. Amino acids: CASKGVLSTGEQYF.

The chain joins TRBV4-1 to TRBJ2-2; possibly TRBD2 for D (6 bases). Trimming took 5 bases from V and 4 from J, leaving 11 bases between them. This CDR3 region has 14 residues. Germline lookup yields CDR1 MGHRA and CDR2 YSYEKL. CDR3 loop: CASSGAGLTGELFF. DNA for the CDR3: TGCGCCAGCAGCGGCGCGGGACTCACCGGGGAGCTGTTTTTT.

The gene calls are TRBV6-2 or TRBV6-3 and TRBJ2-3; 12 nucleotides match TRBD2. CDR3 length: 20 residues. CDR1 is MNHEY, CDR2 SVGEGT, per germline. J gave up 4 bases and V 4 bases, and 18 bases lay outside the gene matches. CDR3 DNA sequence: TGTGCCAGCAGTTCCGGACTAGCGGGAACAGTACTCGCAAGCGCAGATACGCAGTATTTT. Translated: CASSSGLAGTVLASADTQYF.

V is TRBV10-2 and J is TRBJ1-3, with 7 positions matching TRBD1. The CDR3 covers 15 residues. Germline V gene sequence: CDR1 WSHSY, CDR2 SAAADI. V was clipped by 8 bases and J by 0 bases; unmatched bases: 7. The CDR3 sequence is CASSLTGLSGNTIYF. The DNA of the CDR3 is TGCGCCAGCTCGCTGACAGGGCTCTCTGGAAACACCATATATTTT.

This chain uses TRBV28 with TRBJ1-1; 7 nucleotides agree with TRBD1. Trimming at V came to 5 bases and at J to 2 bases, leaving 8 bases not matched to a gene. Looked up from germline, CDR1 is MDHEN and CDR2 is SYDVKM. The CDR3 length is 15 residues. The CDR3 is CASSPRGTANTEAFF. The CDR3 DNA reads TGTGCCAGCAGTCCCAGGGGGACGGCAAACACTGAAGCTTTCTTT.

This rearrangement joins TRBV2 to TRBJ1-5; D is ambiguous. The CDR3 consists of 14 residues. Germline V gene data show CDR1 as SNHLY and CDR2 as FYNNEI. Between the trimmed V and J ends, which lost 11 bases and 1 base, there was a span of 15 bases. The CDR3 DNA reads TGTGCCTCCCAATACCTCCAGAGCAATCAGCCCCAGCATTTT. Translating gives CASQYLQSNQPQHF.

The chain couples TRBV5-1 to TRBJ2-7; D perhaps matches TRBD2 (6 bases). The CDR3 is made up of 15 amino acids. V was clipped by 7 bases and J by 2 bases, with 19 bases between them. Germline V gives CDR1 SGHRS, CDR2 YFSETQ. CDR3 DNA: TGCGCCAGCCAGGTCGCTAGCGCGCTGACCTACGAGCAGTACTTC. It translates to CASQVASALTYEQYF. The variable domain in full, completed from reference TRBV5-1 and TRBJ2-7, reads KAGVTQTPRYLIKTRGQQVTLSCSPISGHRSVSWYQQTPGQGLQFLFEYFSETQRNKGNFPGRFSGRQFSNSRSEMNVSTLELGDSALYLCASQVASALTYEQYFGPGTRLTVT.

V is TRBV9 and J is TRBJ2-1; 8 bases align to TRBD2. The CDR3 has 20 amino acids. Trimming took 0 bases from V and 4 from J; bases not matched to a gene: 18. From germline, CDR1 is SGDLS and CDR2 YYNGEE. The CDR3 sequence is CASSVAGGIAGKVPYNEQFF. As DNA, the CDR3 is TGTGCCAGCAGCGTAGCTGGGGGGATAGCGGGGAAAGTTCCATACAATGAGCAGTTCTTC.

This sequence joins TRBV10-3 and TRBJ2-1; D might be TRBD2 (6 bases). The CDR3 is 12 amino acids. Germline values: CDR1 ENHRY, CDR2 SYGVKD. V was trimmed by 11 bases and J by 8 bases, leaving 16 bases between them. CDR3 sequence: CAAGGLGDEQFF. The CDR3 region has the DNA TGTGCCGCCGGGGGACTGGGCGATGAGCAGTTCTTC.

V and J are TRBV24-1 and TRBJ2-7; 10 bases match TRBD1. The V segment lost 3 bases and the J segment 6 bases; nucleotides outside the gene matches: 10. The CDR3 totals 16 residues. From germline, CDR1 is KGHDR and CDR2 SFDVKD. DNA for the CDR3: TGTGCCACCAGTGATCCGCCGGGACAGGGGATGCGCGAGCAGTACTTC. This translates into CATSDPPGQGMREQYF.

This rearrangement joins TRBV27 to TRBJ1-6, with 9 bases lining up with TRBD1. Per the germline V gene, CDR1 is MNHEY and CDR2 is SMNVEV (reference sequence). The CDR3 totals 13 residues. Germline trimming cut 7 bases from V and 9 bases from J; bases unmatched to any gene: 4. The CDR3 here is CASTMTGGSPLHF. The CDR3 coding sequence is TGTGCCAGCACCATGACAGGGGGTTCACCCCTCCACTTT.

The chain joins TRBV28 to TRBJ2-3; 11 bases match TRBD2. V was clipped by 6 bases and J by 2 bases; unmatched bases: 4. Looked up from germline, CDR1 is MDHEN and CDR2 is SYDVKM. This CDR3 has 15 residues. CDR3 coding DNA: TGTGCCAGCAGGGGGACTAGCGGCCACACAGATACGCAGTATTTT. This codes for CASRGTSGHTDTQYF.

This clone was recorded once. V usage is TRBV28 and J usage is TRBJ2-1, with TRBD1 matching 10 bases. The V gene's germline CDR1 is MDHEN and CDR2 SYDVKM. The CDR3 contains 17 residues. Trimming removed 1 base from V and 6 bases from J; junction bases left unmatched: 9. The CDR3 loop reads CASSLSWTGGVGNEQFF. In DNA, the CDR3 is TGTGCCAGCAGTTTATCTTGGACAGGGGGGGTTGGCAATGAGCAGTTCTTC.